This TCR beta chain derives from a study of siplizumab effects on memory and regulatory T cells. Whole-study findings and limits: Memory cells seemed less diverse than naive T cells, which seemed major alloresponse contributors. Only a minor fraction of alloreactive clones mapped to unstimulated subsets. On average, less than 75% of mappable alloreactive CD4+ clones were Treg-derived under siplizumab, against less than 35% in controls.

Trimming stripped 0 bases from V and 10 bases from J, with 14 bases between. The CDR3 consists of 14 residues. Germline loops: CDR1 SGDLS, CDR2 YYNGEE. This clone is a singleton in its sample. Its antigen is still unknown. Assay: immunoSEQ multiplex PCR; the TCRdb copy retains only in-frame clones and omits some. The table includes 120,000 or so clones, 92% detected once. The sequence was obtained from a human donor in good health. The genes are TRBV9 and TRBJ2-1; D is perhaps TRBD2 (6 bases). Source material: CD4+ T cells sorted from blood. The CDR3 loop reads CASSVDGGLAEQFF. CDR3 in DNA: TGTGCCAGCAGCGTAGACGGGGGTTTGGCCGAGCAGTTCTTC.